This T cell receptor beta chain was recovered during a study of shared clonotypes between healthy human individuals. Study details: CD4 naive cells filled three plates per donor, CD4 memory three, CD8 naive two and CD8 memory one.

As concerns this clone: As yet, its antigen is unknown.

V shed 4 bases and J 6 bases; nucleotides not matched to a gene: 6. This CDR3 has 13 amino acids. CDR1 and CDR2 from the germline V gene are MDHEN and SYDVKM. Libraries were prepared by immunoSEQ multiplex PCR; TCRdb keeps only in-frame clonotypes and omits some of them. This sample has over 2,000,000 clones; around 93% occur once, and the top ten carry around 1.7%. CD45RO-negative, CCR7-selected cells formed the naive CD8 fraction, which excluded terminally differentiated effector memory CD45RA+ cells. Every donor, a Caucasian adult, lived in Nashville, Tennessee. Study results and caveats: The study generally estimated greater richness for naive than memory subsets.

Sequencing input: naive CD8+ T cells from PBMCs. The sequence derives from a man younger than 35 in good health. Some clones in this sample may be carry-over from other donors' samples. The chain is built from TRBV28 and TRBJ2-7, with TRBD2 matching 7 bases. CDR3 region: CASSSPGRGEQYF. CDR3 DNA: TGTGCCAGCAGTTCGCCGGGGAGGGGCGAGCAGTACTTC. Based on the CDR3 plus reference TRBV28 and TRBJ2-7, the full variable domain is DVKVTQSSRYLVKRTGEKVFLECVQDMDHENMFWYRQDPGLGLRLIYFSYDVKMKEKGDIPEGYSVSREKKERFSLILESASTNQTSMYLCASSSPGRGEQYFGPGTRLTVT.